This TCR beta chain was identified during a study of T cells after yellow fever vaccination. A few counts support this clonotype. TCRdb analysed the 5' RACE reads with MiXCR anew, one entry per CDR3 protein. The table has about 510,000 distinct CDR3 sequences, roughly a fifth seen once. CDR1 is SGHTA and CDR2 is FQGNSA in the germline V gene. This CDR3 is 15 amino acids long. The V and J ends lost 1 base and 4 bases, in that order; junction bases with no gene match: 4. This clonotype originated in a man between 18 and 35 years old who received the YFV17D yellow fever vaccine. The material was PBMCs, obtained about 20 days after the first yellow fever vaccination. The chain combines TRBV7-2 with TRBJ2-5, with TRBD1 matching over 9 bases. In DNA, the CDR3 is TGTGCCAGCAGCTTAGGGACAGGGGCCAGAGAGACCCAGTACTTC. Its translation is CASSLGTGARETQYF.